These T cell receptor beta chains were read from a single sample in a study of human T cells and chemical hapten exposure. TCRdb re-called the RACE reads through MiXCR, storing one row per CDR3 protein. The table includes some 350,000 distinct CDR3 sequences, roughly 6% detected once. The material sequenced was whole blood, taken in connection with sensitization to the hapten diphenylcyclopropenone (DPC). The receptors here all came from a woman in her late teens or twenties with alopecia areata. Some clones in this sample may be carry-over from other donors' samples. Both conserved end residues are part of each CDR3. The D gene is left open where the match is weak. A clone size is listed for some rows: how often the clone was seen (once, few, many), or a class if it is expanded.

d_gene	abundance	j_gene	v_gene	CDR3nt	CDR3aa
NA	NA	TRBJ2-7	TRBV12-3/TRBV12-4	TGTGCCAGCAGGAGACAGAGCAGCTCCTACGAGCAGTACTTC	CASRRQSSSYEQYF
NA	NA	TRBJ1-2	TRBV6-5	TGTGCCAGCAGTTACACCCGACGGATCGCAAATGATCGAAACTATGGCTACACCTTC	CASSYTRRIANDRNYGYTF
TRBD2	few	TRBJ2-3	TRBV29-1	TGCAGCGCCCCGAGGGTAGCGGGGGCTAGCACAGATACGCAGTATTTT	CSAPRVAGASTDTQYF
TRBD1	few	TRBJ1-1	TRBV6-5	TGTGCCAGCAGTTACCCCGGGACAGGGGGCATCAACACTGAAGCTTTCTTT	CASSYPGTGGINTEAFF
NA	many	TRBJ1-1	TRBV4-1	TGCGCCAGCAGCCAGGCCTACCTCCTTGAAGCTTTCTTT	CASSQAYLLEAFF
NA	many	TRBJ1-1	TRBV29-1	TGCAGCGTTGAAGTTGGACGGGGAACTGAAGCTTTCTTT	CSVEVGRGTEAFF
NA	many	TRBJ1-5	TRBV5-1	TGTGCCAGCAGCCCGAGGGGCGGCAATCAGCCCCAGCATTTT	CASSPRGGNQPQHF
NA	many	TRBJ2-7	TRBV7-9	TGTGCCAGCAGCTTAGGCTCCTCCCCGGCCTACGAGCAGTACTTC	CASSLGSSPAYEQYF
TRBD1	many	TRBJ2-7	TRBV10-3	TGTGCCATCAGTCCCGGGACAGGCACCTACGAGCAGTACTTC	CAISPGTGTYEQYF
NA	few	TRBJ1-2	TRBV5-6	TGTGCCAGCAGCTTTGGCGCTCGACAGAGGGATCGCTACACCTTC	CASSFGARQRDRYTF